This T cell receptor beta chain comes out of a study of response to subunit inactivated influenza vaccine. V lost 8 bases and J 0 bases, leaving 10 bases between the germline ends. CDR3 length: 12 residues. CDR1 is DFQATT, CDR2 SNEGSKA, per germline (reference sequence). TCRdb called the RT-PCR reads again in MiXCR, with one record for every CDR3 protein. The sample lists 650,000 to 850,000 distinct CDR3 sequences, 14% occurring once. The gene calls are TRBV20-1 and TRBJ1-1; D is perhaps TRBD1 (5 bases). The clonotype was recovered from a man aged 45 to 65 who received an inactivated influenza vaccine. The sample was PBMCs from blood, taken 14 to 15 days before vaccination. The CDR3 sequence: CSTRVMNTEAFF. Here the CDR3 DNA reads TGCAGTACCAGGGTGATGAACACTGAAGCTTTCTTT.